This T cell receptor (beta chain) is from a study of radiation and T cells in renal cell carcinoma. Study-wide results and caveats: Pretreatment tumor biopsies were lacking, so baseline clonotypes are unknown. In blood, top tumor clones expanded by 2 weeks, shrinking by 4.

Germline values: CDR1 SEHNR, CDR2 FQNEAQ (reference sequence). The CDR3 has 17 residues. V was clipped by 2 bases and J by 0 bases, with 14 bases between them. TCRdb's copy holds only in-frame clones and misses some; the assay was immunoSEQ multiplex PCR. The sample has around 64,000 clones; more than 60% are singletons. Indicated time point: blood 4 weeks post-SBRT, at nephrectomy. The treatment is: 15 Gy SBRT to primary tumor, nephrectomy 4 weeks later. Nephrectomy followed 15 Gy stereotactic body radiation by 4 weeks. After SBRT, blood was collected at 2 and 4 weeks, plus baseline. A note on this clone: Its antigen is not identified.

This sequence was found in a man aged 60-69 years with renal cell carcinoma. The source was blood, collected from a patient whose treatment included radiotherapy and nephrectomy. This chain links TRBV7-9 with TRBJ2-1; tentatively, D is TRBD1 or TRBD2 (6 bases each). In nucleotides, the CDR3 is TGTGCCAGCAGCTTATTAGGGGGGTCCTTCTCCTACAATGAGCAGTTCTTC. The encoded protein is CASSLLGGSFSYNEQFF.